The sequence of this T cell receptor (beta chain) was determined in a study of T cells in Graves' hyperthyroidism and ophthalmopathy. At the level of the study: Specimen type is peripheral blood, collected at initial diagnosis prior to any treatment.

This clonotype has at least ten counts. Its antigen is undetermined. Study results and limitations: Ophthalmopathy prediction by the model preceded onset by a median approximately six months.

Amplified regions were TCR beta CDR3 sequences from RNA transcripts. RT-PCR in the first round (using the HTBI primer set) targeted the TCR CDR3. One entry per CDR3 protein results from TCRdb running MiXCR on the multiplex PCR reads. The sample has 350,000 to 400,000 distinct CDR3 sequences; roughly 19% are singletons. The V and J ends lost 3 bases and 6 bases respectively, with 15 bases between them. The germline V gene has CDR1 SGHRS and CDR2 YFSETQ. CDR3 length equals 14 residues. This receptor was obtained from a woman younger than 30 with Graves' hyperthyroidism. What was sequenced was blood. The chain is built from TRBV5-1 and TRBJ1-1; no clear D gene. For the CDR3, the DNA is TGCGCCAGCAGCTGGACGGGGAGCGCATCTGAAGCTTTCTTT. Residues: CASSWTGSASEAFF.